This T cell receptor beta chain appears in the sequencing data of a study of siplizumab effects on memory and regulatory T cells. From germline, CDR1 is MNHEY and CDR2 SMNVEV (reference sequence). This CDR3 is built from 12 residues. V was shortened by 8 bases and J by 9 bases, with 13 bases between the two germline ends. Data came from immunoSEQ multiplex PCR; TCRdb stores just in-frame clones and leaves some out. Among roughly 50,000 clones listed, about 90% were seen once. This clonotype was sampled from a human donor in good health. The sequencing sample was made of naive CD8+ T cells sorted from blood. The rearrangement joins TRBV27 to TRBJ2-2; D is undetermined. Written as DNA, the CDR3 is TGTGCCAGCGGAACCCCCGGCTGGGAGCTGTTTTTT. It is translated as CASGTPGWELFF.